A selection of T cell receptor beta chains follows, all from one sample in a study of blood T cell repertoires in COVID-19. Libraries were prepared by immunoSEQ multiplex PCR; TCRdb keeps only in-frame clonotypes and omits some of them. The sample gives roughly 300,000 clones, 88% of which show up once; over 8% is in the top ten. Material for sequencing was peripheral blood. These receptors were obtained from a man between 18 and 35 years old with active or convalescent COVID-19. The CDR3 runs from the conserved cysteine through the conserved F or W. The order of the fields is CDR3 protein, CDR3 DNA, D gene, clone size, J gene, V gene. A D gene is named only where the DNA matches it firmly. The size entry is marked missing in some rows and otherwise reads once, few, many or a size class.

CDR3aa: CASSRQGNTDTQYF; CDR3nt: TGTGCCAGCAGCCGACAGGGGAACACAGATACGCAGTATTTT; d_gene: TRBD1; abundance: once; j_gene: TRBJ2-3; v_gene: TRBV3-1/TRBV3-2
CDR3aa: CASSLTNNRNIQYF; CDR3nt: TGTGCCAGCAGCTTAACGAACAACAGAAACATTCAGTACTTC; d_gene: .; abundance: .; j_gene: TRBJ2-4; v_gene: TRBV7-8
CDR3aa: CASSFQGGYEQYF; CDR3nt: TGTGCCAGCAGTTTTCAGGGTGGGTACGAGCAGTACTTC; d_gene: .; abundance: .; j_gene: TRBJ2-7; v_gene: TRBV27
CDR3aa: CASSPGQGWDTQYF; CDR3nt: TGTGCCAGCAGCCCCGGACAGGGCTGGGATACGCAGTATTTT; d_gene: TRBD1; abundance: .; j_gene: TRBJ2-3; v_gene: TRBV7-2
CDR3aa: CASSTGVGLLYEQYF; CDR3nt: TGTGCCAGCAGCACCGGGGTGGGACTACTCTACGAGCAGTACTTC; d_gene: TRBD2; abundance: .; j_gene: TRBJ2-7; v_gene: TRBV9
CDR3aa: CASGTSGGPKIYNEQFF; CDR3nt: TGTGCCAGCGGAACTAGCGGGGGGCCGAAAATTTACAATGAGCAGTTCTTC; d_gene: TRBD2; abundance: .; j_gene: TRBJ2-1; v_gene: TRBV7-9
CDR3aa: CASSLEGFYGYTF; CDR3nt: TGTGCCAGCAGCTTGGAGGGGTTTTATGGCTACACCTTC; d_gene: .; abundance: .; j_gene: TRBJ1-2; v_gene: TRBV5-5
CDR3aa: CASSKREWNTGELFF; CDR3nt: TGTGCCAGCAGCAAAAGGGAGTGGAACACCGGGGAGCTGTTTTTT; d_gene: .; abundance: .; j_gene: TRBJ2-2; v_gene: TRBV3-1/TRBV3-2
CDR3aa: CASSRHSNQPQHF; CDR3nt: TGTGCCAGCTCACGTCATAGCAATCAGCCCCAGCATTTT; d_gene: .; abundance: few; j_gene: TRBJ1-5; v_gene: TRBV18
CDR3aa: CASSDRSGANVLTF; CDR3nt: TGTGCCAGCAGTGACAGGTCTGGGGCCAACGTCCTGACTTTC; d_gene: .; abundance: .; j_gene: TRBJ2-6; v_gene: TRBV2
CDR3aa: CASSRLVAVNEQFF; CDR3nt: TGTGCCAGCAGCCGACTAGTCGCGGTGAATGAGCAGTTCTTC; d_gene: .; abundance: .; j_gene: TRBJ2-1; v_gene: TRBV11-2
CDR3aa: CASSQDEQEPTDTQYF; CDR3nt: TGTGCCAGCAGCCAAGATGAACAGGAACCCACAGATACGCAGTATTTT; d_gene: .; abundance: .; j_gene: TRBJ2-3; v_gene: TRBV3-1/TRBV3-2
CDR3aa: CASSPAFAGGYTF; CDR3nt: TGTGCCAGTAGTCCGGCATTTGCGGGGGGCTACACCTTC; d_gene: .; abundance: .; j_gene: TRBJ1-2; v_gene: TRBV19
CDR3aa: CASSSGTGVLLTEAFF; CDR3nt: TGTGCCAGCAGCTCCGGGACAGGGGTCCTTCTGACTGAAGCTTTCTTT; d_gene: TRBD1; abundance: once; j_gene: TRBJ1-1; v_gene: TRBV5-6
CDR3aa: CASSLYSGVYEQYF; CDR3nt: TGTGCCAGCAGCTTGTATAGCGGGGTCTACGAGCAGTACTTC; d_gene: TRBD2; abundance: .; j_gene: TRBJ2-7; v_gene: TRBV7-9
CDR3aa: CASSPADRSAEKLFF; CDR3nt: TGTGCCAGCTCACCAGCCGACAGGTCGGCTGAAAAACTGTTTTTT; d_gene: .; abundance: once; j_gene: TRBJ1-4; v_gene: TRBV18
CDR3aa: CASSSRGGPTGDTQYF; CDR3nt: TGTGCCAGCAGCTCCCGCGGGGGCCCCACTGGAGATACGCAGTATTTT; d_gene: .; abundance: .; j_gene: TRBJ2-3; v_gene: TRBV11-3
CDR3aa: CASSQGAGMTKNIQYF; CDR3nt: TGCGCCAGCAGCCAAGGAGCCGGGATGACCAAAAACATTCAGTACTTC; d_gene: .; abundance: .; j_gene: TRBJ2-4; v_gene: TRBV4-1
CDR3aa: CASGGASGATGELFF; CDR3nt: TGCGCCAGCGGAGGGGCTAGCGGGGCCACCGGGGAGCTGTTTTTT; d_gene: TRBD2; abundance: .; j_gene: TRBJ2-2; v_gene: TRBV5-1
CDR3aa: CASSERTGAYNSPLHF; CDR3nt: TGCGCCAGCAGTGAGAGGACAGGGGCCTATAATTCACCCCTCCACTTT; d_gene: TRBD1; abundance: .; j_gene: TRBJ1-6; v_gene: TRBV10-2
CDR3aa: CASAPKGAFYGYTF; CDR3nt: TGTGCCAGCGCTCCGAAGGGGGCCTTCTATGGCTACACCTTC; d_gene: TRBD1; abundance: once; j_gene: TRBJ1-2; v_gene: TRBV19
CDR3aa: CASSIDRGNPPQHF; CDR3nt: TGTGCCAGTAGTATAGATAGGGGGAATCCGCCCCAGCATTTT; d_gene: .; abundance: .; j_gene: TRBJ1-5; v_gene: TRBV19
CDR3aa: CASSGPNPRGRQTQYF; CDR3nt: TGTGCCAGCAGCGGCCCCAATCCTAGGGGCCGTCAGACCCAGTACTTC; d_gene: .; abundance: once; j_gene: TRBJ2-5; v_gene: TRBV13
CDR3aa: CASSPRGFHNEQFF; CDR3nt: TGTGCCAGTAGTCCCCGGGGATTTCACAATGAGCAGTTCTTC; d_gene: .; abundance: once; j_gene: TRBJ2-1; v_gene: TRBV19
CDR3aa: CAISPPEADTQYF; CDR3nt: TGTGCCATCAGTCCCCCCGAGGCAGATACGCAGTATTTT; d_gene: .; abundance: .; j_gene: TRBJ2-3; v_gene: TRBV10-3
CDR3aa: CASVAQGQGVEQYF; CDR3nt: TGTGCCAGCGTTGCCCAGGGACAGGGGGTCGAGCAGTACTTC; d_gene: TRBD1; abundance: .; j_gene: TRBJ2-7; v_gene: TRBV2
CDR3aa: CASSPLSGYNEQFF; CDR3nt: TGTGCCAGCAGTCCGCTTTCAGGTTACAATGAGCAGTTCTTC; d_gene: .; abundance: .; j_gene: TRBJ2-1; v_gene: TRBV27
CDR3aa: CASSVASGGAPGELFF; CDR3nt: TGTGCCAGCAGCGTAGCTAGCGGGGGGGCCCCCGGGGAGCTGTTTTTT; d_gene: TRBD2; abundance: .; j_gene: TRBJ2-2; v_gene: TRBV9
CDR3aa: CASSLARTANTGELFF; CDR3nt: TGTGCCAGCAGCCTAGCCCGGACAGCTAACACCGGGGAGCTGTTTTTT; d_gene: .; abundance: .; j_gene: TRBJ2-2; v_gene: TRBV9
CDR3aa: CASPTGENGSGELFF; CDR3nt: TGTGCCAGTCCGACAGGGGAGAACGGATCAGGGGAGCTGTTTTTT; d_gene: TRBD1; abundance: .; j_gene: TRBJ2-2; v_gene: TRBV27
CDR3aa: CASSLRRGGRIITETQYF; CDR3nt: TGTGCCAGCAGCTTACGCCGAGGGGGCCGAATAATTACGGAGACCCAGTACTTC; d_gene: TRBD1; abundance: .; j_gene: TRBJ2-5; v_gene: TRBV11-2
CDR3aa: CASSLERTSRYTF; CDR3nt: TGTGCCAGCAGCTTGGAACGGACTTCCCGCTACACCTTC; d_gene: .; abundance: .; j_gene: TRBJ1-2; v_gene: TRBV5-8
CDR3aa: CASSLGGIGEKLFF; CDR3nt: TGCGCCAGCAGCTTGGGAGGGATAGGGGAAAAACTGTTTTTT; d_gene: .; abundance: .; j_gene: TRBJ1-4; v_gene: TRBV5-1
CDR3aa: CASTRGRGIQETQYF; CDR3nt: TGTGCCAGCACGCGGGGGCGGGGGATCCAAGAGACCCAGTACTTC; d_gene: .; abundance: once; j_gene: TRBJ2-5; v_gene: TRBV2
CDR3aa: CASSQENRGQGNTIYF; CDR3nt: TGCGCCAGCAGCCAAGAAAATAGGGGGCAAGGAAACACCATATATTTT; d_gene: TRBD1; abundance: once; j_gene: TRBJ1-3; v_gene: TRBV4-1
CDR3aa: CASSQDSLAAYEQYF; CDR3nt: TGCGCCAGCAGCCAAGATAGCCTAGCTGCCTACGAGCAGTACTTC; d_gene: .; abundance: .; j_gene: TRBJ2-7; v_gene: TRBV4-3
CDR3aa: CASSSRTSGGANEQFF; CDR3nt: TGTGCCAGCAGCTCAAGGACTAGCGGGGGGGCCAATGAGCAGTTCTTC; d_gene: TRBD2; abundance: once; j_gene: TRBJ2-1; v_gene: TRBV7-6
CDR3aa: CASSVRTGVIYTEAFF; CDR3nt: TGTGCCAGCAGTGTCCGGACAGGGGTGATATACACTGAAGCTTTCTTT; d_gene: TRBD1; abundance: .; j_gene: TRBJ1-1; v_gene: TRBV2
CDR3aa: CVSSQDTRGNSPLHF; CDR3nt: TGTGTCAGCAGCCAAGATACCAGGGGTAATTCACCCCTCCACTTT; d_gene: .; abundance: .; j_gene: TRBJ1-6; v_gene: TRBV4-2
CDR3aa: CASSLAWRGQGAYEQYF; CDR3nt: TGTGCCAGCAGCTTAGCCTGGCGTGGTCAGGGGGCCTACGAGCAGTACTTC; d_gene: TRBD1; abundance: once; j_gene: TRBJ2-7; v_gene: TRBV7-2
CDR3aa: CASTGDNYGYTF; CDR3nt: TGTGCCAGTACAGGGGATAACTATGGCTACACCTTC; d_gene: .; abundance: .; j_gene: TRBJ1-2; v_gene: TRBV19
CDR3aa: CASSWARGGRWETQYF; CDR3nt: TGTGCCAGCAGTTGGGCCCGGGGGGGCCGGTGGGAGACCCAGTACTTC; d_gene: TRBD2; abundance: .; j_gene: TRBJ2-5; v_gene: TRBV6-2/TRBV6-3
CDR3aa: CSASDRGFTKNIQYF; CDR3nt: TGCAGTGCTAGTGACAGGGGCTTTACCAAAAACATTCAGTACTTC; d_gene: TRBD1; abundance: once; j_gene: TRBJ2-4; v_gene: TRBV20-1